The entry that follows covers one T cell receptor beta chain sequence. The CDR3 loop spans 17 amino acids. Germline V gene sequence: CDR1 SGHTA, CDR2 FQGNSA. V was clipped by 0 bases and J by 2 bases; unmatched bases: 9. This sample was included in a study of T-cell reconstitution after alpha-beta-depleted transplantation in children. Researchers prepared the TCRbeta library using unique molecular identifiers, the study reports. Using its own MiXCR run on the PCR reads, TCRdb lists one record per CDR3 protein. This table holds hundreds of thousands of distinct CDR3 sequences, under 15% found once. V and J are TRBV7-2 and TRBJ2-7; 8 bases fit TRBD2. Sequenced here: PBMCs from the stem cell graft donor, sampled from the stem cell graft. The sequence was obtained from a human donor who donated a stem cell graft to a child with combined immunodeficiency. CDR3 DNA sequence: TGTGCCAGCAGCTTAGCGACCCTAGCGGGCGCGCCCTACGAGCAGTACTTC. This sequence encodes CASSLATLAGAPYEQYF.